Included here is one TCR beta chain sequence, with context. Its recognized antigen is unknown. Within one base of it there is no much larger clone, and no base qualities were kept. This sample was included in a study of blood T cell repertoires in COVID-19 (dated by TCRdb to the early 2020s). About the investigation overall: Samples from collaborators originated in the United States, Italy and Spain and spanned both the acute and convalescent phases of COVID-19. Subjects who had been exposed to COVID-19, were actively infected with it, or had recovered from it provided the deeply sampled blood TCRbeta repertoires that made up the dataset. The material from the prospective study consisted of cDNA or gDNA derived from T cells, B-cell-depleted T cells, or PBMCs. Where available, HLA class I and class II types were obtained from metadata supplied by the sample provider rather than from assay-based typing. The repertoires were released in a freely available public database intended as a resource for research on the immune response to SARS-CoV-2. The samples were drawn from the first 160 participants of the ongoing ImmuneRACE study and from more than 1,000 subjects provided by 6 global collaborators. The sample metadata nearly always contained a de-identified subject ID, COVID-19 status, age in years and sex.

At one collaborating source in Seattle, patients were enrolled during active infection and were followed longitudinally through the course of disease. Whole blood was collected in K2EDTA tubes by collaborating institutions according to the institutions' own protocols. Collaborator samples were shipped for TCRbeta analysis as frozen whole blood, isolated PBMCs, or DNA extracted from either sample type. TCRbeta CDR3 regions were amplified from genomic DNA by means of the immunoSEQ Assay, a bias-controlled multiplex PCR. Per the original workflow: The number of nucleated cells in each sample was estimated from the amplification of reference gene primers within the assay. Sequence reads were collapsed and filtered to measure the absolute abundance of every unique TCRbeta CDR3 rearrangement. For each sample, productive Simpson clonality was calculated as the square root of Simpson's diversity index across productive rearrangements. The table was pulled from immuneACCESS by TCRdb, which kept in-frame rearrangements only. Such tables lose some clones; where checked, under half of the loss comes from unresolved V genes, and the rest has no known cause. That table furnishes V, J and clone size, whereas the DNA furnished D and trimming. The sample yields 200,000 to 250,000 clones; more than 75% were counted once. Jointly, the top ten make up 4.5% to 5.5% of the sample.

V sheds 0 bases and J sheds 1 base, leaving 8 bases between their ends. Including cysteine and phenylalanine, the CDR3 has 15 amino acids. Here the CDR3 DNA is all that survives: 45 bases in frame from base 1. The germline V gene specifies SGHTS as CDR1 and YDEGEE as CDR2. Overall study results and their limits: How much clinical and demographic metadata was included differed by source and by participant, and the metadata was provided uncurated.

The sample was peripheral blood. The rearranged chain carries TRBV5-8 and TRBJ2-4; the D gene assignment is ambiguous. This TCR was sampled from a woman aged 70-85 years with COVID-19, enrolled during active disease. The encoded CDR3 is CASSLAGSAKNIQYF. The sequenced DNA: TGTGCCAGCAGCTTGGCCGGGTCGGCCAAAAACATTCAGTACTTC.